These 17 T cell receptor beta chains were sequenced from one sample in a study of cytotoxic CD8 clonotypes in ibrutinib-treated CLL. Only in-frame clones appear in the TCRdb table, and some are missing; sequencing was by immunoSEQ multiplex PCR. The table shows roughly 23,000 clones, with just under 80% occurring only once. The sequencing used PBMCs, collected before ibrutinib treatment. These receptors were collected from a human donor with chronic lymphocytic leukemia.

The sample holds one count of this clone. V usage is TRBV7-9 and J usage is TRBJ1-1, with 12 bases that match TRBD1. Germline V lookup: CDR1 SEHNR, CDR2 FQNEAQ (reference sequence). Trimming cost V 5 bases and J 5 bases; bases outside gene matches: 15. CDR3 size: 18 residues. The CDR3 loop is CASSLSITGQGARTEAFF. The CDR3 nucleotides read TGTGCCAGCAGCCTTTCAATCACGGGACAGGGGGCTCGGACTGAAGCTTTCTTT.

The chain has TRBV5-1 and TRBJ2-2; D is unresolved. Trimming took 1 base from V and 4 from J, leaving 8 bases between them. CDR3 length equals 14 residues. The germline CDR1 and CDR2 sequences are SGHRS and YFSETQ. The CDR3 here is CASSLSTGTGELFF. The DNA of the CDR3 is TGCGCCAGCAGCTTGAGTACGGGCACCGGGGAGCTGTTTTTT.

This clone was observed a few times. V and J are TRBV7-2 and TRBJ2-2; D might be TRBD2 (5 bases). Trimming cost V 3 bases and J 4 bases, with 9 bases left between them. This CDR3 spans 14 amino acids. In germline, CDR1 is SGHTA, CDR2 FQGNSA. CDR3 region: CASSFQAGTGELFF. Written as DNA, the CDR3 is TGTGCCAGCAGCTTTCAGGCGGGCACCGGGGAGCTGTTTTTT.

The chain employs TRBV18 and TRBJ2-2, with unresolved D. The germline V gene encodes CDR1 KGHSH and CDR2 LQKENI. This CDR3 has 13 amino acids. V was cut by 8 bases and J by 1 base, with 8 bases left in between. The CDR3 bases are TGTGCCAGCCTCATGGGGAACACCGGGGAGCTGTTTTTT. Translating it yields CASLMGNTGELFF.

J is TRBJ2-6 and V is TRBV11-2; TRBD2 agrees at 7 bases. After removal of 4 bases from V and 1 base from J, the junction contained 7 bases not matched to a gene. In germline, CDR1 is SGHAT, CDR2 FQNNGV. The CDR3 is 17 amino acids. The CDR3 sequence is CASSSGWGGSGANVLTF. The DNA for the CDR3 is TGTGCCAGCAGCTCGGGTTGGGGAGGGTCTGGGGCCAACGTCCTGACTTTC. Together with reference TRBV11-2 and TRBJ2-6, the CDR3 gives the full variable domain: EAGVAQSPRYKIIEKRQSVAFWCNPISGHATLYWYQQILGQGPKLLIQFQNNGVVDDSQLPKDRFSAERLKGVDSTLKIQPAKLEDSAVYLCASSSGWGGSGANVLTFGAGSRLTVL.

This clone was counted a single time. The chain couples TRBV19 to TRBJ2-5; 7 bases agree with TRBD2. Germline V gene data show CDR1 as LNHDA and CDR2 as SQIVND (reference sequence). V lost 4 bases and J lost 4; bases outside the gene matches: 12. This CDR3 is 16 amino acids long. This chain's CDR3 is CASSTHRDYGGETQYF. The CDR3 nucleotides read TGTGCCAGTAGTACCCACCGGGACTACGGAGGAGAGACCCAGTACTTC.

The chain carries TRBV11-3 and TRBJ1-2; 8 bases map to TRBD1. Trimming at V came to 1 base and at J to 8 bases, leaving 6 bases not matched to a gene. The germline V gene encodes CDR1 SGHNT and CDR2 YENEEA. The CDR3 is made up of 14 amino acids. The CDR3 DNA reads as TGTGCCAGCAGCTTAGGGACAGGGCAATACGGCTACACCTTC. It yields the protein CASSLGTGQYGYTF.

V is TRBV7-2 and J is TRBJ1-2; D ambiguous. Trimming removed 5 bases at V and 2 bases at J, with 9 bases between. This CDR3 contains 13 residues. Germline values: CDR1 SGHTA, CDR2 FQGNSA. Written as DNA, the CDR3 is TGTGCCAGCAGCGAGGGTCGGAACTATGGCTACACCTTC. It codes for CASSEGRNYGYTF.

The chain is built from TRBV10-2 and TRBJ1-1; possibly TRBD1 for D (6 bases). Trimming left V 0 bases short and J 7 bases short, with 12 bases between. Per the germline V gene, CDR1 is WSHSY and CDR2 is SAAADI. The CDR3 runs 14 residues. CDR3 DNA: TGCGCCAGCAGTGAGTCAGCAGGGGTGGGTGAAGCTTTCTTT. Protein: CASSESAGVGEAFF.

In its sample, this clone was seen a few times. J is TRBJ1-2 and V is TRBV5-6, with 7 bases that match TRBD1. Germline values: CDR1 SGHDT, CDR2 YYEEEE. Unmatched junction bases numbered 4, after V lost 3 bases and J lost 5 bases. CDR3 size: 13 residues. The CDR3 region is CASSSGTEYGYTF. The CDR3 DNA is TGTGCCAGCAGCTCCGGGACAGAGTATGGCTACACCTTC.

The chain links TRBV27 to TRBJ1-2; D ambiguous. Trimming removed 5 bases at V and 7 bases at J, with 14 bases between. This CDR3 spans 13 amino acids. Germline V lookup: CDR1 MNHEY, CDR2 SMNVEV (reference sequence). CDR3 nucleotides: TGTGCCAGCAGTCCAGACTCCTATGGTGGCTACACCTTC. This encodes CASSPDSYGGYTF.

V is TRBV10-3 and J is TRBJ1-2; no clear D gene. CDR1 is ENHRY, CDR2 SYGVKD, per germline. V was shortened by 3 bases and J by 4 bases, with 9 bases between the two germline ends. The CDR3 is 13 amino acids. The chain's CDR3 is CAISDPDGYGYTF. As DNA, the CDR3 is TGTGCCATCAGTGACCCGGACGGCTATGGCTACACCTTC.

The chain combines TRBV10-3 with TRBJ1-2; 9 positions match TRBD1. J was trimmed by 0 bases and V by 7 bases; bases with no gene match: 3. Germline CDR1 is ENHRY and CDR2 is SYGVKD. CDR3 length: 14 amino acids. CDR3 sequence: CAIKGTGTNYGYTF. The CDR3 DNA is TGTGCCATCAAAGGGACAGGGACTAACTATGGCTACACCTTC.

The sample holds a few counts of this clone. The chain combines TRBV28 with TRBJ1-3; D is possibly TRBD1 (5 bases). V was clipped by 4 bases and J by 0 bases, with 16 bases between them. Germline CDR1 reads MDHEN; CDR2 reads SYDVKM. This CDR3 is built from 17 residues. The CDR3 loop reads CASSSPGAESSGNTIYF. In DNA form, the CDR3 reads TGTGCCAGCAGTTCCCCTGGGGCAGAAAGCTCTGGAAACACCATATATTTT. The variable domain in full, with the rest retrieved from reference TRBV28 and TRBJ1-3, is DVKVTQSSRYLVKRTGEKVFLECVQDMDHENMFWYRQDPGLGLRLIYFSYDVKMKEKGDIPEGYSVSREKKERFSLILESASTNQTSMYLCASSSPGAESSGNTIYFGEGSWLTVV.

About this clone itself: This same CDR3 is encoded by further DNA sequences in the sample. The chain couples TRBV4-3 to TRBJ2-2; D unresolved. The CDR3 contains 14 residues. Germline V gives CDR1 LGHNA, CDR2 YSLEER. The V and J ends lost 0 bases and 5 bases respectively, with 7 bases between them. CDR3 sequence: CASSQDGRTGELFF. CDR3 in DNA: TGCGCCAGCAGCCAAGACGGCCGTACCGGGGAGCTGTTTTTT.

The CDR3 spells CASSKPGLDQETQYF. The CDR3 DNA is TGTGCCAGCAGTAAACCGGGACTAGATCAAGAGACCCAGTACTTC. The rearrangement uses TRBV6-5 and TRBJ2-5; 8 nucleotides align to TRBD2. The germline gives CDR1 MNHEY, CDR2 SVGAGI. Trimming at V came to 5 bases and at J to 2 bases, leaving 7 bases not matched to a gene. The CDR3 has 15 residues.

Sample share makes this clone medium-sized (0.01 to 0.1%). V gene TRBV7-2 combines with J gene TRBJ1-2, with 10 bases aligning to TRBD1. This CDR3 region has 13 residues. After removal of 6 bases from V and 8 bases from J, the junction contained 6 bases not matched to a gene. Germline values: CDR1 SGHTA, CDR2 FQGNSA. This chain's CDR3 is CASRLGQGWGYTF. The CDR3 coding sequence is TGTGCCAGCAGACTGGGACAGGGGTGGGGCTACACCTTC.